What follows describes a single T cell receptor (beta chain). In this sample, this clonotype turned up a few times. Its recognized antigen is unknown. No base-level quality is on record; no much larger clone is a single base apart. Stable Graves' hyperthyroidism was defined as no progression to ophthalmopathy during 18 months of follow-up. Hyperthyroidism patients were newly diagnosed, with disease duration under 2 months, and aged 18 to 65 years. The study excluded patients with uncontrolled infections, other autoimmune diseases, pregnancy or lactation. Diagnoses were based on clinical symptoms, serum thyroxine and TRAb, thyroid ultrasound and orbital computed tomography. PBMCs were isolated from around 10 ml of fresh peripheral blood by Ficoll-Paque density gradient centrifugation. Trizol reagent was used to extract total RNA, and RNA quality was then checked on an Agilent 2100 Bioanalyzer. CDR1 ENHRY and CDR2 SYGVKD were looked up in the germline V gene. The trim is 0 bases for V and 0 bases for J, with a gap of 12 bases between the germline ends. From the cysteine through the phenylalanine, the CDR3 covers 17 amino acids. This entry keeps only the CDR3 DNA: 51 bases, framed from base 1.

Amplification of TCR beta CDR3 regions was carried out from RNA transcripts. For the first round of RT-PCR on the TCR CDR3, the HTBI primer set was used together with the Qiagen OneStep RT-PCR kit. A second multiplex PCR round built the libraries, followed by size selection and purification. Libraries were sequenced paired-end with 100 bp reads on an Illumina HiSeq2000. Per the authors' processing: SOAPnuke was used to process the raw data, with reads discarded if the reads contained adapters or uncalled bases, had a mean Phred below 15, or lacked an exact constant-primer or identifier match. High-quality paired reads were merged using COPE v1.2.5, and each unique nucleotide sequence was defined as a clonotype. MiTCR v1.1 was used to align clonotypes to the IMGT TRBV, TRBD and TRBJ reference segments. The analysis included only V-J combinations with a frequency above 0.0001, which together covered about 99% of the repertoires. A TCS score was defined as the ratio between F50 (clonal expansion) and ExV (chaos), using BLOSUM62-based TCRdist between CDR3 peptides within each V-J. Welch's t-statistics and random forest reduced around 520 V-J features to roughly 13, which were used in a naive Bayes classifier (R e1071). TCRdb applied fastp at Q25 and MiXCR to the public reads, then kept only in-frame beta chains. Under each unique CDR3 protein, matching rows form one entry showing the most common genes and DNA. Clone size and V and J calls follow TCRdb, not the original study. The sample table lists about 500,000 distinct CDR3 sequences, over 15% of them with a count of one. 15% to 20% of the sample belongs to the ten largest clones.

The sample belongs to a study of T cells in Graves' hyperthyroidism and ophthalmopathy (dated 2019 in TCRdb). For the wider study: Peripheral blood samples were taken at the time of initial diagnosis, prior to any treatment. TCR V-J signatures able to tell the groups apart were searched for in a discovery cohort of some 100 patients, of whom fewer than 45 had Graves' ophthalmopathy and 55 to 65 had stable Graves' hyperthyroidism. Prospective prediction of ophthalmopathy was tested in an independent validation cohort consisting of 18 hyperthyroidism patients and more than 15 patients who later progressed to ophthalmopathy. For training and testing, the 100 or so patients in the discovery cohort were randomly divided in a 7:3 ratio. Thyroid tissue and blood T-cell repertoires from six Graves' hyperthyroidism patients were also compared in the study. Following sampling, methimazole starting at 30 mg daily was given to hyperthyroidism patients, and high-dose intravenous methylprednisolone was given to ophthalmopathy patients. According to the paper, TCR Vbeta CDR3 sequencing was carried out on some 130 peripheral blood samples, which came from some 41 ophthalmopathy, approximately 72 hyperthyroidism and roughly 17 progressor patients.

Overall study outcomes, separate from this receptor: Most expanded thyroid clonotypes (frequency above 0.001) were also detected in blood, a finding suggesting that blood repertoires may reflect thyroid immune responses. No statistical method was used to fix the sample size in advance, and group allocation was not hidden from the investigators. In cross-validation, a model built on a 13 V-J signature told ophthalmopathy apart from stable hyperthyroidism with roughly 87% sensitivity and roughly 81% specificity, and in testing the same model reached 80%/75%. During validation, the model predicted progression to ophthalmopathy a median of approximately six months ahead of onset, with more than 60% sensitivity and almost 75% specificity.

The sequence was collected from a woman under 30 with Graves' hyperthyroidism. The specimen was blood. The chain was built from TRBV10-3 and TRBJ2-1; too little of a D gene remains to name it. The nucleotides read TGTGCCATCAGTGAGTCGGTTTTGAGGAGCTCCTACAATGAGCAGTTCTTC. It encodes CAISESVLRSSYNEQFF.